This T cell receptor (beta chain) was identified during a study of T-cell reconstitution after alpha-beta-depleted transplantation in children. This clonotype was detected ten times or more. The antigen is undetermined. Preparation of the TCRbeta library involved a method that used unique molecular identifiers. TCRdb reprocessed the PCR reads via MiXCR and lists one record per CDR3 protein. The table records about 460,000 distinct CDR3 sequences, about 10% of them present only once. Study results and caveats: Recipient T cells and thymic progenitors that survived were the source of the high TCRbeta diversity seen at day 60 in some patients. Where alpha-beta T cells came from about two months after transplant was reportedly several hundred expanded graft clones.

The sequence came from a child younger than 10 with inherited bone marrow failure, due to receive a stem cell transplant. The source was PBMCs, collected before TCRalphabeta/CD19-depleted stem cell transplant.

Here the CDR3 DNA reads TGTGCCAGTTACTCCAGGGAAAAAGCCTACGAGCAGTACTTC. It codes for CASYSREKAYEQYF. The chain recombines TRBV28 with TRBJ2-7, with D maybe TRBD1 (5 bases). The CDR3 totals 14 residues. V dropped 9 bases and J dropped 2 bases, with 17 bases sitting between them. CDR1 and CDR2 (germline): MDHEN, SYDVKM.